The 10 T cell receptor beta chains below were found in one sample sequenced in a study of blood T cell repertoires in COVID-19. TCRdb's table, derived via immunoSEQ multiplex PCR, lists solely in-frame clones and lacks some. The top ten clones hold roughly 5.5% of a sample with some 150,000 clones, around 83% of them seen once. Source material: PBMCs or T cells enriched from blood (not recorded which). The source is a woman aged 45 to 65 who had been exposed to COVID-19.

This clone was seen once. The gene calls are TRBV5-1 and TRBJ1-6; D is perhaps TRBD1 (5 bases). Germline CDR1 reads SGHRS; CDR2 reads YFSETQ. The CDR3 spans 16 residues. Trimming cost V 1 base and J 6 bases, with 14 bases left between them. The CDR3 nucleotides are TGCGCCAGCAGCTTGTCGGCGCGGGGGGGTAATTCACCCCTCCACTTT. This encodes CASSLSARGGNSPLHF.

The chain combines TRBV5-4 with TRBJ2-5; TRBD2 matches 10 bases. The CDR3 spans 14 residues. Germline values: CDR1 SGHNT, CDR2 YYREEE (reference sequence). V lost 4 bases and J lost 4; bases outside the gene matches: 4. The chain's CDR3 is CASSILAGGETQYF. CDR3 DNA sequence: TGTGCCAGCAGCATATTAGCGGGAGGAGAGACCCAGTACTTC.

This sequence joins TRBV28 and TRBJ1-5; perhaps TRBD1 as D (5 bases). Trimming removed 1 base at V and 7 bases at J, with 23 bases between. Germline lookup yields CDR1 MDHEN and CDR2 SYDVKM. The CDR3 has 18 amino acids. In DNA form, the CDR3 reads TGTGCCAGCAGTTTATTTGGGATGCCAGGGTCGTTCGGGCAGCCCCAGCATTTT. It is translated as CASSLFGMPGSFGQPQHF.

The sample holds one count of this clone. V and J are TRBV9 and TRBJ1-6; 9 bases line up with TRBD1. This CDR3 region has 16 residues. Germline assignment: CDR1 SGDLS and CDR2 YYNGEE. J was trimmed by 10 bases and V by 2 bases; bases with no gene match: 10. The CDR3 reads CASSVYQGQGLSPLHF. In nucleotides, the CDR3 is TGTGCCAGCAGCGTTTACCAGGGACAGGGACTATCACCCCTCCACTTT.

The chain combines TRBV5-8 with TRBJ2-3, with 9 nucleotides matching TRBD1. The germline V gene encodes CDR1 SGHTS and CDR2 YDEGEE. The CDR3 is 18 amino acids. V lost 0 bases, J lost 4 bases, and 12 bases stayed unmatched. The CDR3 is CASSLAGTGKSLADTQYF. The CDR3, as DNA: TGTGCCAGCAGCTTGGCTGGGACAGGGAAGTCGTTGGCAGATACGCAGTATTTT.

The chain couples TRBV6-5 to TRBJ1-1; unclear D gene. CDR1 is MNHEY, CDR2 SVGAGI, per germline. CDR3 length: 14 amino acids. The V and J ends lost 2 bases and 1 base respectively, with 8 bases between them. CDR3 nucleotides: TGTGCCAGCAGTTACGCACACCAGAACACTGAAGCTTTCTTT. This sequence encodes CASSYAHQNTEAFF.

The genes are TRBV6-2 or TRBV6-3 and TRBJ1-5, with D unresolved. V was trimmed by 4 bases and J by 0 bases, leaving 7 bases between them. Germline loops: CDR1 MNHEY, CDR2 SVGEGT. This CDR3 is built from 14 residues. The CDR3 sequence is CASSWAVSNQPQHF. The CDR3, as DNA: TGTGCCAGCAGTTGGGCAGTTAGCAATCAGCCCCAGCATTTT.

The V gene is TRBV6-2 or TRBV6-3, the J gene TRBJ2-7; 11 positions agree with TRBD2. There are 17 residues in the CDR3. The germline V gene has CDR1 MNHEY and CDR2 SVGEGT. V shed 4 bases and J 2 bases; nucleotides not matched to a gene: 10. CDR3 coding DNA: TGTGCCAGCAGTTTGGAGGGGGGACTAGCGGTACCCTACGAGCAGTACTTC. Protein sequence: CASSLEGGLAVPYEQYF.

Of note for this clone: Additional DNA sequences in this sample encode the identical CDR3. CDR3 amino acids: CASSRTGTYEQYF. The DNA for the CDR3 is TGTGCCAGCTCAAGGACAGGGACCTACGAGCAGTACTTC. The chain is built from TRBV3-1 (or the pseudogene TRBV3-2) and TRBJ2-7; 8 bases map to TRBD1. Trimming cost V 8 bases and J 2 bases; bases outside gene matches: 5. Germline lookup yields CDR1 LGHDT and CDR2 YNNKEL (reference sequence). The CDR3 extends over 13 amino acids.

This chain connects TRBV12-3 or TRBV12-4 to TRBJ2-1; a possible D gene is TRBD1 (5 bases). CDR3 length: 11 residues. V lost 6 bases and J 7 bases, leaving 7 bases between the germline ends. CDR3 sequence (DNA): TGTGCCAGCAGAGGGGCTAATGAGCAGTTCTTC. Translation: CASRGANEQFF.